This TCR beta chain was sequenced in a study of blood T cell repertoires in COVID-19. Whole-study context: T cells, B-cell-depleted T cells, or PBMCs provided the cDNA or gDNA that served as material.

Cohort allocation depended upon clinical history that participants reported. Germline V gene sequence: CDR1 MNHEY, CDR2 SMNVEV (reference sequence). With 3 bases removed from V and 10 bases from J, the gap between germline ends came to 10 bases. The CDR3 length is 13 residues. In the original analysis: Reference gene primer amplification gave estimated nucleated cell counts. Libraries were prepared by immunoSEQ multiplex PCR; TCRdb keeps only in-frame clonotypes and omits some of them. The DNA was the basis for D and trimming; V, J and clone size are from that table. Seen here are some 130,000 clones, about 81% observed once, and the top ten hold about 2.3%.

This receptor was obtained from a man aged 35-49 years with acute COVID-19. J is TRBJ1-6 and V is TRBV27, with D uncertain. Sequences were obtained from PBMCs or T cells enriched from blood (not recorded which). CDR3 sequence reads: CASSFTVKSPLHF. In nucleotides, the CDR3 is TGTGCCAGCAGTTTTACAGTTAAATCACCCCTCCACTTT.